This T cell receptor (beta chain) came from a study of shared clonotypes between healthy human individuals. The protocol was immunoSEQ multiplex PCR, while the TCRdb copy is restricted to in-frame clones and leaves out a portion. Of more than 2,000,000 clones listed, more than 80% are singletons. The length of the CDR3 is 13 residues. V was trimmed by 6 bases and J by 6 bases, leaving 15 bases between them. Germline V gives CDR1 SNHLY, CDR2 FYNNEI. The genes are TRBV2 and TRBJ2-7; no reliable D call. The sequenced sample consisted of naive CD4+ T cells sorted from blood. Documented subset: CD45RA+ positively selected. The receptor's source is a man between 18 and 29 years old in good health. CDR3 DNA: TGTGCCAGCAGGGCGAGTCCCTGGGTCGAGCAGTACTTC. It is translated as CASRASPWVEQYF.